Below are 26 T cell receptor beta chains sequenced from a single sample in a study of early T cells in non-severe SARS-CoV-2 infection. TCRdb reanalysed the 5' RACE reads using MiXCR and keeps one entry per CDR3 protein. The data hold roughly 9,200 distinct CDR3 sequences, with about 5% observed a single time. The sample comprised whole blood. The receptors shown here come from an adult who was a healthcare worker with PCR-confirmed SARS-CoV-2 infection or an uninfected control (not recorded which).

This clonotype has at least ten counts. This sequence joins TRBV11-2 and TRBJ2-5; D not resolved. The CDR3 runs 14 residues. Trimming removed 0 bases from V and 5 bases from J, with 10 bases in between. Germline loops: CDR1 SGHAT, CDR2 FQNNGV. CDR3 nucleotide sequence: TGTGCCAGCAGCTTAGATCGGCCACCGGAGACCCAGTACTTC. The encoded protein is CASSLDRPPETQYF.

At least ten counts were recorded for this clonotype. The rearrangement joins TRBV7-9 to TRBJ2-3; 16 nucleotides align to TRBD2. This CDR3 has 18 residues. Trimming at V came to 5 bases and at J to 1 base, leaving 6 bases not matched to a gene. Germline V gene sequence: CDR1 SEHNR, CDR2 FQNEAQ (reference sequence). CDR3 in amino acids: CASSPGTSGRDGTDTQYF. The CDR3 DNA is TGTGCCAGCAGCCCCGGGACTAGCGGGAGGGACGGCACAGATACGCAGTATTTT.

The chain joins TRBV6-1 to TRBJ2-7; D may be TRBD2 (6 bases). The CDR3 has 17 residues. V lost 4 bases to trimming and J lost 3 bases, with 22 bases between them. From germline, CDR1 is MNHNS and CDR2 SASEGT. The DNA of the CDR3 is TGTGCCAGCAGTGGGGCCACAACTTACGGGGGTTTCTACGAGCAGTACTTC. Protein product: CASSGATTYGGFYEQYF.

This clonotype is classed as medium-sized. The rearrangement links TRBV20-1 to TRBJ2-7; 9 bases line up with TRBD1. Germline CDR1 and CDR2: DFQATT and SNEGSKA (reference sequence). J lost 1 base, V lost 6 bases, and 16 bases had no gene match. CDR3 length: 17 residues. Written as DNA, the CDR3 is TGCAGTGCCCGGCGGGGACAGGGTTTGGTCCAATCCTACGAGCAGTACGTC. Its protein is CSARRGQGLVQSYEQYV.

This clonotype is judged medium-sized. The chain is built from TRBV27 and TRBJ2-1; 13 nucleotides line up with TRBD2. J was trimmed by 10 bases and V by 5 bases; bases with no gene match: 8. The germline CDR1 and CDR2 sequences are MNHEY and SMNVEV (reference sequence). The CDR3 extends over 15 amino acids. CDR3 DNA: TGTGCCAGCAGTGTCGGGACTAGCGGGAAAAGGGAGCAGTTCTTC. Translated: CASSVGTSGKREQFF.

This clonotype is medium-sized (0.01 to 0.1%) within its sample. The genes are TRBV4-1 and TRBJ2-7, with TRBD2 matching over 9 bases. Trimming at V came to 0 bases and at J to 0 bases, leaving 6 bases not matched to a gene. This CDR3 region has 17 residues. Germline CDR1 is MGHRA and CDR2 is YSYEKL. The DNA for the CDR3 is TGCGCCAGCAGCCAAGATAGGAGCGGGAGGCCCTCCTACGAGCAGTACTTC. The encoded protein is CASSQDRSGRPSYEQYF.

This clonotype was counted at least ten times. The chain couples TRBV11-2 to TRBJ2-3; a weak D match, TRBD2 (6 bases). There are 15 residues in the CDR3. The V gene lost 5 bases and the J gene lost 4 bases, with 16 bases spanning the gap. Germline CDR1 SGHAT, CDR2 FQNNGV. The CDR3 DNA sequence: TGTGCCAGCAGCAGGGGCCAGGGCGGGGCAGATACGCAGTATTTT. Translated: CASSRGQGGADTQYF.

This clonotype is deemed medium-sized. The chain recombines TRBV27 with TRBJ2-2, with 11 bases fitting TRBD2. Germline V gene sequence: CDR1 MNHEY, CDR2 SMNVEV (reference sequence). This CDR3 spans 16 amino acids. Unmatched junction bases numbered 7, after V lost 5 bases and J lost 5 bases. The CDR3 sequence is CASSPIAGGPTGELFF. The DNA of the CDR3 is TGTGCCAGCAGTCCAATAGCGGGAGGGCCTACCGGGGAGCTGTTTTTT.

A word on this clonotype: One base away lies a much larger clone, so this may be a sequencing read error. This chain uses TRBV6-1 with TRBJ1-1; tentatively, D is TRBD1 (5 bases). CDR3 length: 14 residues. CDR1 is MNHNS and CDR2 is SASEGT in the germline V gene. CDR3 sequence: CASNEIRGGTEAFF. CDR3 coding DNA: TGTGCCAGCAATGAAATCCGGGGGGGCACTGAAGCTTTCTTT.

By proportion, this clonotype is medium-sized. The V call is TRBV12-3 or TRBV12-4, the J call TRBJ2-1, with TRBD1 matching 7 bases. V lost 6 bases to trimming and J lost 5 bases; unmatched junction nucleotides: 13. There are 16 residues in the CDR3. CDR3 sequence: CASSPDSATGNNEQFF. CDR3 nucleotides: TGTGCCAGCAGCCCCGACTCCGCGACAGGGAACAATGAGCAGTTCTTC.

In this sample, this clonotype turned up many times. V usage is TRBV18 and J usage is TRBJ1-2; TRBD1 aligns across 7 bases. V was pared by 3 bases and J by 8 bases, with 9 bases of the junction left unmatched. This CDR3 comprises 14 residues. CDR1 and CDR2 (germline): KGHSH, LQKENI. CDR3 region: CASSPDGTARGYTF. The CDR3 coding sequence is TGTGCCAGCTCACCGGATGGGACAGCGAGGGGCTACACCTTC.

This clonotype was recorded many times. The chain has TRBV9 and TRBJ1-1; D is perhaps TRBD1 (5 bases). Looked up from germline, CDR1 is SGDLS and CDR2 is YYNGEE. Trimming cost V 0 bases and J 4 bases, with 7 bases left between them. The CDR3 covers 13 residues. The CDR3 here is CASSVGDGTEAFF. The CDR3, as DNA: TGTGCCAGCAGCGTAGGGGACGGCACTGAAGCTTTCTTT.

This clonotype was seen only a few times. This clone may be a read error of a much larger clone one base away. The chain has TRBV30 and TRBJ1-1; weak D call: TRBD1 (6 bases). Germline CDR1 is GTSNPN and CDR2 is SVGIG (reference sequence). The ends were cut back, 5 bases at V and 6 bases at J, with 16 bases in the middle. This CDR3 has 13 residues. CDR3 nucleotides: TGTGCCTGGGACCATACACAGGGCTCTGAAGCTTTCTTT. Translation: CAWDHTQGSEAFF.

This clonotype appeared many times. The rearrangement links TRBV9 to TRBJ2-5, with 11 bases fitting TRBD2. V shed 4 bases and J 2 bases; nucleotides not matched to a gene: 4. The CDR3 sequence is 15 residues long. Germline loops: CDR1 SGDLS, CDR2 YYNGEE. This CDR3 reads CASSSGTSGQETQYF. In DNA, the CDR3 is TGTGCCAGCAGCTCTGGGACTAGCGGTCAAGAGACCCAGTACTTC.

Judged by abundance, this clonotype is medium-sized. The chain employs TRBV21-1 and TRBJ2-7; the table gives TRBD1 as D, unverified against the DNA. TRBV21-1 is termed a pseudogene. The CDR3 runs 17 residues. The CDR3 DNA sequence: TGTGCCAGCAGCACGCCGGGACAGGGGCACGATACCTACGAGCAGTACGTC. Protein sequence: CASSTPGQGHDTYEQYV.

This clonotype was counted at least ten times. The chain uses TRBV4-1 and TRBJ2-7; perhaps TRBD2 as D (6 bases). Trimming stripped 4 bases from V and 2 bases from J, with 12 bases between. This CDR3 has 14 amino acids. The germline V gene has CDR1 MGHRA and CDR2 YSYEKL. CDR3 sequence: CASSPLTGAYEQYF. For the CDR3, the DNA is TGCGCCAGCAGCCCCCTGACGGGAGCCTACGAGCAGTACTTC.

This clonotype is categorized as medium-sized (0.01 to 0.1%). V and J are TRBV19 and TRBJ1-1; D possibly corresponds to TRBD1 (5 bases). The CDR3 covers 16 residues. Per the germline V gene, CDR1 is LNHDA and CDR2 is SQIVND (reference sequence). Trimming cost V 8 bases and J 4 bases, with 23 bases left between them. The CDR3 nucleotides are TGTGCCAGTGTTATATGGGGCAGGGCAAGGGGCACTGAAGCTTTCTTT. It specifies CASVIWGRARGTEAFF.

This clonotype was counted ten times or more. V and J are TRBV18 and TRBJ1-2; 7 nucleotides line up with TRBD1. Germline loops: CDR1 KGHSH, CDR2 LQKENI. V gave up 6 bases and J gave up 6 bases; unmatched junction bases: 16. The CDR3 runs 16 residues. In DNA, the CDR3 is TGTGCCAGCTCGGTCCAACGACAGGGCGTCTTCCATGGCTACACCTTC. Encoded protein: CASSVQRQGVFHGYTF.

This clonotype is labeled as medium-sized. The DNA for the CDR3 is TGTGCCAGCAGTTACTCGAGTACAGCCATTGGGGCCACTGAAGCTTTCTTT. It specifies CASSYSSTAIGATEAFF. The rearrangement links TRBV6-5 to TRBJ1-1; possible D gene TRBD1, 5 bases. Trimming pared 0 bases from V and 4 bases from J, leaving 18 bases between. The CDR3 is 17 amino acids. Per the germline V gene, CDR1 is MNHEY and CDR2 is SVGAGI.

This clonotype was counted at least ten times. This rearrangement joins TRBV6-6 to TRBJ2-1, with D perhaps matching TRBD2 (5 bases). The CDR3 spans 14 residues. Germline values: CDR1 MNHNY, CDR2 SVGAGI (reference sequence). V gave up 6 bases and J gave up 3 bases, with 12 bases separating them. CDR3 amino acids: CASREERGYNEQFF. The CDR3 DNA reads TGTGCCAGCAGGGAGGAACGGGGCTACAATGAGCAGTTCTTC.

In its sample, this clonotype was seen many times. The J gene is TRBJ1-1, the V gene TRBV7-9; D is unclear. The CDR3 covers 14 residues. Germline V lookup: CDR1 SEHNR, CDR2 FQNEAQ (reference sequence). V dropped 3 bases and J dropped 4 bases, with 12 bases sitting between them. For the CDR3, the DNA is TGTGCCAGCAGCTTCTTGACCTGGGGCACTGAAGCTTTCTTT. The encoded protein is CASSFLTWGTEAFF.

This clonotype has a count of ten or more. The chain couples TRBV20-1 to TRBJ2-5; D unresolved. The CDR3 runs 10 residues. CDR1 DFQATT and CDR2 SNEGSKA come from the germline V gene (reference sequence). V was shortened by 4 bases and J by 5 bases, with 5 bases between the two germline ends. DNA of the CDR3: TGCAGTGCTACCGGGGAGACCCAGTACTTC. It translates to CSATGETQYF.

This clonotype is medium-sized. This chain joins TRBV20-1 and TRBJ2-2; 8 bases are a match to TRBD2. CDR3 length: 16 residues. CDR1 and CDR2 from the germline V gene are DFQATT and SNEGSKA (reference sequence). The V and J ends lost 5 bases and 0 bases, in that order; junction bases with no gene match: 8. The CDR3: CSAPTPLAANTGELFF. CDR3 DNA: TGCAGTGCTCCAACCCCACTAGCGGCGAACACCGGGGAGCTGTTTTTT.

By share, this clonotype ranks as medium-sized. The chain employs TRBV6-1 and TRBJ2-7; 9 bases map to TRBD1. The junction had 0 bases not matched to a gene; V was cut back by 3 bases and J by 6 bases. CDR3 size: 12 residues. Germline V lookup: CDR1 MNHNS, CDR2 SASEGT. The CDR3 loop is CASSEDRGEQYV. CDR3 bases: TGTGCCAGCAGTGAGGACAGGGGCGAGCAGTACGTC.

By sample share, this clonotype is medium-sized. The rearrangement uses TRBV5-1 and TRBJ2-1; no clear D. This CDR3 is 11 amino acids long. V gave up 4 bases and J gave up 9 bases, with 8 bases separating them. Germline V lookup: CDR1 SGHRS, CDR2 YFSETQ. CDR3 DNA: TGCGCCAGCAGCGGTGAATTTGAGCAGTTCTTC. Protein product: CASSGEFEQFF.

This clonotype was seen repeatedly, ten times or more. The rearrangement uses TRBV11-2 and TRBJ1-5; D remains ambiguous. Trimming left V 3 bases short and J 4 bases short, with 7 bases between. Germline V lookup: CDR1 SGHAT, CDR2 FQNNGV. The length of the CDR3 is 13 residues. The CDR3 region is CASSLTGNQPQHF. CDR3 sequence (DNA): TGTGCCAGCAGCTTGACGGGGAATCAGCCCCAGCATTTT.